This T cell receptor (beta chain) was documented in a study of chemoradiotherapy in HPV16-positive cancers. CDR1 MNHEY and CDR2 SMNVEV come from the germline V gene (reference sequence). This CDR3 spans 15 amino acids. Losses at the gene ends were 3 bases for V and 2 bases for J; bases not matched to a gene: 3. This clone was counted only a few times. Its antigen is not known. In the same sample, other DNA sequences code for this CDR3. Profiling relied on immunoSEQ multiplex PCR, and the TCRdb table lists in-frame clones only, not all of them. Here the sample spans roughly 6,500 clones, roughly three quarters being singletons. Study-level findings and limits: HPV-responsive T-cell expansion during chemoradiotherapy was linked to improved recurrence-free survival in HPV16-positive patients.

This chain uses TRBV27 with TRBJ1-5, with TRBD1 identical over 8 bases. Sample: tumor tissue, taken from a patient who underwent chemoradiotherapy. This clonotype originated in a human donor with HPV-associated anogenital cancer. The CDR3 nucleotides are TGTGCCAGCAGTTTCCAGGGGGCCGGCAATCAGCCCCAGCATTTT. It translates to CASSFQGAGNQPQHF.